Each of the 8 T cell receptor beta chains below was sequenced from the same sample in a study of technical replicates of blood from several donors. Profiled with immunoSEQ multiplex PCR; TCRdb holds only in-frame clones, not every one. The sample consists of some 83,000 clones, 90% to 95% of them appearing once. The sequenced sample was T cells isolated from PBMCs. These receptors were collected from a human donor in good health.

This chain joins TRBV27 and TRBJ2-7, with D possibly matching TRBD1 (5 bases). From germline, CDR1 is MNHEY and CDR2 SMNVEV (reference sequence). This CDR3 has 13 residues. The V gene lost 2 bases and the J gene lost 4 bases, with 9 bases spanning the gap. This CDR3 reads CASSLGPGYEQYF. The DNA of the CDR3 is TGTGCCAGCAGTTTAGGTCCAGGGTACGAGCAGTACTTC.

V usage is TRBV7-3 and J usage is TRBJ2-6; D gene unclear. The V end was cut by 3 bases, the J end by 0 bases, with 3 bases between. CDR1 SGHTA and CDR2 FQGTGA come from the germline V gene. CDR3 length equals 14 residues. The CDR3 bases are TGTGCCAGCAGCTTCCGCTCTGGGGCCAACGTCCTGACTTTC. Amino acid sequence: CASSFRSGANVLTF.

This clone was recorded a few times. This chain joins TRBV28 and TRBJ1-1; 7 bases align to TRBD1. In germline, CDR1 is MDHEN, CDR2 SYDVKM. This CDR3 comprises 15 residues. V shed 5 bases and J 5 bases; nucleotides not matched to a gene: 11. CDR3: CASSLDRTGTTEAFF. The CDR3 nucleotides read TGTGCCAGCAGTCTGGACAGGACGGGGACGACTGAAGCTTTCTTT.

V and J are TRBV10-1 and TRBJ1-1; no firm D call. Per germline, CDR1 WNHNN and CDR2 SYGVQD (reference sequence). The CDR3 length is 13 residues. V was pared by 3 bases and J by 1 base, with 6 bases between. The CDR3 DNA is TGCGCCAGCAGTGATGCAGGGAACACTGAAGCTTTCTTT. It yields the protein CASSDAGNTEAFF.

J is TRBJ1-2 and V is TRBV27, with D perhaps TRBD1 (6 bases). The CDR3 consists of 17 residues. CDR1 and CDR2 (germline): MNHEY, SMNVEV (reference sequence). Trimming took off 6 bases at V and 5 bases at J, with 25 bases between the two ends. The CDR3 here is CASRGGGQAENLYGYTF. CDR3 bases: TGTGCCAGCAGAGGGGGGGGGCAGGCCGAAAACTTGTATGGCTACACCTTC.

As regards this clone: Additional DNA sequences in this sample encode the identical CDR3. V gene TRBV9 combines with J gene TRBJ2-7; 8 bases align to TRBD1. Germline loops: CDR1 SGDLS, CDR2 YYNGEE. V lost 3 bases, J lost 1 base, and 6 bases stayed unmatched. The CDR3 runs to 15 residues. The CDR3 DNA reads TGTGCCAGCAGCGCAGGGACAGGAGGATCCTACGAGCAGTACTTC. This translates into CASSAGTGGSYEQYF. Drawing the rest from reference TRBV9 and TRBJ2-7, the complete variable domain is DSGVTQTPKHLITATGQRVTLRCSPRSGDLSVYWYQQSLDQGLQFLIQYYNGEERAKGNILERFSAQQFPDLHSELNLSSLELGDSALYFCASSAGTGGSYEQYFGPGTRLTVT.

This clone has just a few counts. The chain employs TRBV9 and TRBJ2-5; tentatively, D is TRBD1 (6 bases). The germline V and J ends were trimmed by 0 bases and 5 bases, with 14 bases remaining between them. CDR3 size: 15 residues. The V gene's germline CDR1 is SGDLS and CDR2 YYNGEE. The DNA for the CDR3 is TGTGCCAGCAGCGTAGGTCCAGGGGCGTGGGAGACCCAGTACTTC. Translation: CASSVGPGAWETQYF.

The chain recombines TRBV2 with TRBJ2-7; 12 bases are a match to TRBD2. Germline CDR1 reads SNHLY; CDR2 reads FYNNEI. With V trimmed by 0 bases and J by 6 bases, 9 bases remained unmatched. The CDR3 has 17 residues. The CDR3 protein is CASSEARLAGEQGEQYF. The CDR3 DNA follows: TGTGCCAGCAGTGAAGCGAGACTAGCGGGAGAACAGGGCGAGCAGTACTTC.